Shown below are 3 T cell receptor beta chains from a single sample sequenced in a study of siplizumab effects on memory and regulatory T cells (dated by TCRdb to between 2018 and 2021). Mixed lymphocyte reaction cells were cocultured at 37°C for about 6 days. Their antigens remain unidentified. The library came from the immunoSEQ multiplex PCR assay. As stored in TCRdb, this immuneACCESS dataset retains in-frame rearrangements with V and J assigned. A fraction of the clones does not appear; measured against another copy, unresolved V genes explain less than half of the discrepancy, and the remainder lacks a known reason. In all, the sample holds around 9,500 clones, and around 40% of those were seen once. 8.6% of the sample goes to the ten largest clones. The specimen sequenced was CFSE-low (dividing) CD4+ T cells sorted from an allogeneic mixed lymphocyte reaction. These receptors came from a human donor in good health; the cells came from an allogeneic mixed lymphocyte reaction.

The chain carries TRBV5-1 and TRBJ1-6; tentative D call: TRBD1 (5 bases). Germline V lookup: CDR1 SGHRS, CDR2 YFSETQ. The CDR3 is 13 residues long. Between the trimmed V and J ends, which lost 4 bases and 8 bases, there was a span of 10 bases. CDR3 DNA: TGCGCCAGCAGCGACAGAACGGATTCACCCCTCCACTTT. It is translated as CASSDRTDSPLHF.

This clone came up a few times. The chain carries TRBV5-1 and TRBJ2-7; a weak D match, TRBD1 (6 bases). The length of the CDR3 is 14 residues. Looked up from germline, CDR1 is SGHRS and CDR2 is YFSETQ. Trimming shortened V by 2 bases and J by 5 bases, and 14 bases separated the two germline ends. CDR3 sequence: CASSLWTASDEQYF. The CDR3 coding sequence is TGCGCCAGCAGCTTATGGACAGCGTCGGACGAGCAGTACTTC.

Relative to its sample, this clone is medium-sized (0.01 to 0.1%). This chain connects TRBV7-9 to TRBJ2-3; no definite D call. Per germline, CDR1 SEHNR and CDR2 FQNEAQ (reference sequence). The CDR3 totals 11 residues. V was pared by 3 bases and J by 7 bases, with 5 bases between. The CDR3 loop reads CASSLTYTQYF. CDR3 nucleotides: TGTGCCAGCAGCTTGACATATACGCAGTATTTT.